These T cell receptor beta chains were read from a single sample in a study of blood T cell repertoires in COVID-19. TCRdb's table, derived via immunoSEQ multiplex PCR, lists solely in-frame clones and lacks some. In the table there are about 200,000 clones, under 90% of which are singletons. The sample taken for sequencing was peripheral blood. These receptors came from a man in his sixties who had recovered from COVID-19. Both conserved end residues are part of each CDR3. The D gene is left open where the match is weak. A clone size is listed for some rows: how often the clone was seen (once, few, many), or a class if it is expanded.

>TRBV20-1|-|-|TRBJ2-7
CSARQGNEQYF
TGCAGTGCTAGACAGGGGAACGAGCAGTACTTC
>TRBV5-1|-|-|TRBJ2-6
CASQWGSPSGANVLTF
TGCGCCAGCCAGTGGGGCAGCCCCTCTGGGGCCAACGTCCTGACTTTC
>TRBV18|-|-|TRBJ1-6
CASSDRFDTYNSPLHF
TGTGCCAGTTCTGACAGGTTCGACACCTATAATTCACCCCTCCACTTT
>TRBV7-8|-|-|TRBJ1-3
CASSLVTGGNTIYF
TGTGCCAGCAGCTTAGTTACAGGGGGAAACACCATATATTTT
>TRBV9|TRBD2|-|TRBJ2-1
CASSPQAGLSYNEQFF
TGTGCCAGCAGCCCCCAAGCGGGGCTTTCCTACAATGAGCAGTTCTTC
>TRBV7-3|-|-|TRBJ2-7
CASSLMGGRYEQYF
TGTGCCAGCAGCTTAATGGGGGGGCGATACGAGCAGTACTTC
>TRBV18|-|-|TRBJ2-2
CASSPGTGGPNTGELFF
TGTGCCAGCTCACCAGGTACTGGCGGGCCGAACACCGGGGAGCTGTTTTTT
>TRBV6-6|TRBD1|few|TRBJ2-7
CASRAPGQSSFEQYF
TGTGCCAGCAGGGCCCCGGGACAGAGTAGTTTTGAGCAGTACTTC
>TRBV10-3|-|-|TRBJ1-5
CAISESGTTLSAQHF
TGTGCCATCAGTGAGTCCGGGACAACGCTCTCGGCCCAGCATTTT
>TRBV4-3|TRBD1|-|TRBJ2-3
CASSGTGRTDTQYF
TGCGCCAGCAGCGGGACAGGGAGAACAGATACGCAGTATTTT
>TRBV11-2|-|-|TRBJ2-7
CASSLRGAGGYEQYF
TGTGCCAGCAGCTTAAGGGGGGCAGGGGGCTACGAGCAGTACTTC
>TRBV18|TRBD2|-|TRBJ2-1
CASSPPGRDEQFF
TGTGCCAGCTCACCACCAGGGAGGGATGAGCAGTTCTTC
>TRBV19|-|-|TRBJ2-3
CASSIGLAEDTQYF
TGTGCCAGTAGTATTGGGCTAGCCGAAGATACGCAGTATTTT
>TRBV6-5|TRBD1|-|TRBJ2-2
CASKQGNTGELFF
TGTGCCAGCAAACAGGGGAATACCGGGGAGCTGTTTTTT
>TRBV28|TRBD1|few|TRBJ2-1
CASSPHTGGAIGEQFF
TGTGCCAGCAGCCCTCATACAGGGGGCGCGATAGGTGAGCAGTTCTTC
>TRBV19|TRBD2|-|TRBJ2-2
CASSSSGGGGELFF
TGTGCCAGTAGTAGTAGCGGGGGTGGCGGGGAGCTGTTTTTT